The 2 T cell receptor beta chains below all came from one sample that was sequenced in a study of OX40 agonist ivuxolimab in advanced cancers. Sequencing was performed with immunoSEQ multiplex PCR; in TCRdb, only in-frame clones are kept and a portion is missing. Here the sample spans 60,000 to 75,000 clones, roughly 84% being singletons. Here the sequenced sample was CD4+ or CD8+ T cells sorted from blood, taken in a trial of the OX40 agonist ivuxolimab. These receptors were obtained from an adult with an advanced solid tumor such as melanoma, head and neck, liver or kidney cancer.

The gene calls are TRBV6-6 and TRBJ2-5; D remains unclear. V was pared by 6 bases and J by 0 bases, with 14 bases between. From germline, CDR1 is MNHNY and CDR2 SVGAGI (reference sequence). The CDR3 contains 15 residues. The CDR3 coding sequence is TGTGCCAGCAGCTCTTACGGATCGTACCAAGAGACCCAGTACTTC. Encoded protein: CASSSYGSYQETQYF.

This chain uses TRBV4-1 with TRBJ2-2; D not resolved. The germline CDR1 and CDR2 sequences are MGHRA and YSYEKL. The CDR3 length is 13 residues. Between the trimmed V and J ends, which lost 4 bases and 6 bases, there was a span of 9 bases. Here the CDR3 reads CASSPDPPGELFF. DNA of the CDR3: TGCGCCAGCAGCCCGGACCCGCCCGGGGAGCTGTTTTTT.